Listed below are T cell receptor beta chains from one sample, sequenced in a study of blood T cell repertoires in COVID-19. Assay used: immunoSEQ multiplex PCR; TCRdb lists only in-frame clones, some missing. Of 210,000 or so clones in the sample, approximately 88% are singletons; the top ten hold about 3.5%. Sequencing was carried out using PBMCs or T cells enriched from blood (not recorded which). Every receptor here comes from a woman aged 30 to 39 who had been exposed to COVID-19. CDR3s leave out the opening cysteine and the closing phenylalanine or tryptophan.

TRBV2	TRBJ2-5	ASSEGAGGSGTQY
TRBV3-1/TRBV3-2	TRBJ2-7	ASSKRTGGGYEQY
TRBV7-3	TRBJ2-1	ASSSGLAGDPDEQF
TRBV6-5	TRBJ1-2	ASSYSPGNYGYT
TRBV28	TRBJ2-1	ASSLGAAQDNEQF
TRBV6-6	TRBJ1-2	ASSYSTGGGNGYT
TRBV29-1	TRBJ2-7	SAEGGASYEQY
TRBV10-3	TRBJ1-2	ATRVADYANYGYT
TRBV9	TRBJ2-3	ASSVEGGRTDTQY
TRBV6-5	TRBJ2-3	ASGISVTDTQY
TRBV18	TRBJ2-5	ASNRDGAGTQY
TRBV2	TRBJ1-5	ASSAEVSNQPQH
TRBV6-5	TRBJ2-3	ASSRGLTDTQY
TRBV6-1	TRBJ2-7	ASSEGLIYEQY
TRBV7-9	TRBJ2-7	AGALLEGSYEQY
TRBV11-2	TRBJ2-1	ASIGQGSNEQF
TRBV5-4	TRBJ2-5	ASSSPSGSGEETQY
TRBV6-4	TRBJ2-3	ASSDAQGETTDTQY
TRBV14	TRBJ1-6	ASSLTTGGFSPLH
TRBV10-3	TRBJ1-1	AISGNENLNTEAF
TRBV19	TRBJ1-1	ASSISQGPNLNTEAF
TRBV18	TRBJ2-2	ASSLSEDTGELF
TRBV11-2	TRBJ1-1	ASSRRRGTEAF
TRBV6-1	TRBJ1-5	ASREVPGHLYSNQPQH
TRBV28	TRBJ2-1	ASTVAGYNEQF
TRBV7-9	TRBJ2-1	ASSFRLAGSNEQF
TRBV16	TRBJ2-7	ASSILRSYEQY
TRBV29-1	TRBJ1-4	SVEDLAGGGEKLF
TRBV6-5	TRBJ2-7	ASSYTSGRVYEQY
TRBV18	TRBJ2-3	ASSQAGAGTDTQY
TRBV9	TRBJ2-2	ASSPQAWNTGELF
TRBV5-4	TRBJ2-1	ASSLSGNRYNEQF
TRBV30	TRBJ1-1	AWSVTGGLSTEAF
TRBV28	TRBJ1-5	ASITQGALSNQPQH
TRBV2	TRBJ1-1	ASSEGLAVEAF
TRBV10-1	TRBJ2-7	ASCARYRVYEQY
TRBV6-5	TRBJ1-1	ASSYGGVNTEAF
TRBV28	TRBJ2-1	ASSLGAYNEQF
TRBV6-5	TRBJ2-3	ASSSRRAGVADTQY
TRBV29-1	TRBJ2-7	SVEVTGGVYEQY
TRBV13	TRBJ2-1	ASSPPGLAANEQF
TRBV9	TRBJ2-3	ASSVEGGRSTDTQY
TRBV2	TRBJ2-3	ASSVGLGPTDTQY
TRBV28	TRBJ1-5	ASTLGGSYNQPQH
TRBV7-2	TRBJ2-4	ASSLGGQGSIQY
TRBV4-1	TRBJ2-3	ASSHVGRKDTQY
TRBV2	TRBJ1-1	ASSEEQGAWNTEAF
TRBV12-5	TRBJ1-2	ASAGDRVGGGYT
TRBV28	TRBJ2-5	ASSSLRQWTQETQY
TRBV9	TRBJ2-3	ASSVGSSGRSSTDTQY
TRBV5-6	TRBJ2-1	ASRKASNEQF
TRBV28	TRBJ2-2	ASSFPNRPGELF
TRBV19	TRBJ2-2	ASRAGSLWADTGELF
TRBV28	TRBJ1-5	ASSLWGQVVSNQPQH
TRBV2	TRBJ2-7	ASSSQGPEQY
TRBV5-8	TRBJ2-7	ASSLGRTAYEQY
TRBV30	TRBJ1-1	ASSTGNTEAF